Listed below are T cell receptor beta chains from one sample, sequenced in a study of cytomegalovirus exposure and HLA in healthy donors. Sequenced by immunoSEQ multiplex PCR; TCRdb stores in-frame clones only, minus some. This sample has 120,000 or so clones, with 60% to 85% found just once. Specimen: PBMCs. Every receptor here comes from a female donor in good health and CMV-seronegative. Each CDR3 is given with its conserved first and last residue. A D gene is named only where the DNA matches it firmly. Size is stated for part of the rows, as once, few or many counts, or as a class when the clone is expanded.

TRBV11-2	TRBD2	-	TRBJ2-3	TGTGCCAGCAGCTTAAGCGGGACTCCGGGCTGGGATACGCAGTATTTT	CASSLSGTPGWDTQYF
TRBV6-5	-	-	TRBJ2-1	TGTGCCAGCAGTTACAAGGGGCGCTCCTACAATGAGCAGTTCTTC	CASSYKGRSYNEQFF
TRBV11-2	TRBD1	-	TRBJ2-2	TGTGCCAGCAGCTTAGACAGGGGGCGCAGGACCGGGGAGCTGTTTTTT	CASSLDRGRRTGELFF
TRBV11-2	TRBD1	-	TRBJ1-2	TGTGCCAGCAGCACCCACGGACAGGGGTCGGACTATGGCTACACCTTC	CASSTHGQGSDYGYTF
TRBV2	-	few	TRBJ2-3	TGTGCCAGCAGTGGGGGCCCGGATACGCAGTATTTT	CASSGGPDTQYF
TRBV4-1	TRBD2	-	TRBJ2-5	TGCGCCAGCAGCCAAGTTGGTAGCGGGGGCCCCCCGTGGGAGACCCAGTACTTC	CASSQVGSGGPPWETQYF
TRBV28	-	-	TRBJ1-1	TGTGCCAGCACGGGGGGGAACACTGAAGCTTTCTTT	CASTGGNTEAFF
TRBV7-6	-	-	TRBJ1-3	TGTGCCAGCAGCTTACTTGCTCGGGCGGCCGGCGGGTCTGGAAACACCATATATTTT	CASSLLARAAGGSGNTIYF
TRBV7-3	-	-	TRBJ2-1	TGTGCCAGCAGCCTACAGGGAAAGAGGGATGAGCAGTTCTTC	CASSLQGKRDEQFF
TRBV28	-	once	TRBJ1-5	TGTGCCAGCAGTTTTTCGGGGGTCGGCAATCAGCCCCAGCATTTT	CASSFSGVGNQPQHF
TRBV9	-	-	TRBJ1-3	TGTGCCAGCAGCGTAGCCCTCGATGGGGCAGCCGGAAACACCATATATTTT	CASSVALDGAAGNTIYF
TRBV9	-	-	TRBJ1-2	TGTGCCAGCAGCGTAGATCAGTATGGCTACACCTTC	CASSVDQYGYTF
TRBV2	-	-	TRBJ2-5	TGTGCCAGCAGTGCGCGAAACAGGGCCCAAGAGACCCAGTACTTC	CASSARNRAQETQYF
TRBV11-2	TRBD1	-	TRBJ2-5	TGTGCCAGCAGCGGGGCCGGGACAGCTGAAGAGACCCAGTACTTC	CASSGAGTAEETQYF
TRBV2	-	-	TRBJ2-2	TGTGCCAGCAGTGAGCAACGGGTTAAGCTGTTTTTT	CASSEQRVKLFF
TRBV10-1	-	-	TRBJ1-2	TGCGCCAGCAGTGCCGACACCTACCGGGGCTACACCTTC	CASSADTYRGYTF
TRBV28	-	-	TRBJ2-1	TGTGCCAGCAGGGAGGGCCAAGATGAGCAGTTCTTC	CASREGQDEQFF
TRBV28	-	-	TRBJ2-7	TGTGCCAGCAAGCACCGGTACTTC	CASKHRYF
TRBV7-9	TRBD2	-	TRBJ2-1	TGTGCCAGCACACCCCTAGCGGGAGGTTACAATGAGCAGTTCTTC	CASTPLAGGYNEQFF
TRBV7-9	TRBD2	once	TRBJ2-1	TGTGCCAGCAGCAGAGATAGCGGGCACAATGAGCAGTTCTTC	CASSRDSGHNEQFF
TRBV11-2	TRBD1	-	TRBJ2-7	TGTGCCAGCACCTCAGGGGTCGGGACAGGGGACTACGAGCAGTACTTC	CASTSGVGTGDYEQYF
TRBV2	TRBD1	-	TRBJ1-5	TGTGCCTCGCAGGGACAGGGGGTCAGCAATCAGCCCCAGCATTTT	CASQGQGVSNQPQHF
TRBV7-9	TRBD1	-	TRBJ1-2	TGTTCCAGCAGCTTAATGGCAGGGGGCGCGTCCCTCAACTATGGCTACACCTTC	CSSSLMAGGASLNYGYTF
TRBV5-1	TRBD1	-	TRBJ1-1	TGCGCCAGCAGCCGAGGGACAGCAACCCCCGAAGCTTTCTTT	CASSRGTATPEAFF
TRBV18	-	-	TRBJ1-2	TGTGCCAGCTCACCCACGGACAGCTCCGATGGCTACACCTTC	CASSPTDSSDGYTF
TRBV6-5	TRBD1	-	TRBJ1-1	TGTGCCAGCATAGGGACAGGGGGCTACACTGAAGCTTTCTTT	CASIGTGGYTEAFF
TRBV4-2	TRBD2	-	TRBJ2-5	TGTGCCGGCAGCCAAGGGGCCACTAGCGGGCTTCAAGAGACCCAGTACTTC	CAGSQGATSGLQETQYF
TRBV5-1	-	-	TRBJ2-7	TGCGCCAGCAGCTTGAGGGGGGGCGATGGGAACGAGCAGTACTTC	CASSLRGGDGNEQYF
TRBV7-9	TRBD1	-	TRBJ2-7	TGTGCCAGCAGATTGACAGGGTCCTACGAGCAGTACTTC	CASRLTGSYEQYF
TRBV5-5	-	few	TRBJ1-2	TGTGCCAGCAGCTTGCAAATCGGGACAAAGTATGGCTACACCTTC	CASSLQIGTKYGYTF
TRBV4-1	-	-	TRBJ2-1	TGCGCCAGCAGCCAAGATCCCACTAGCATATCCTACAATGAGCAGTTCTTC	CASSQDPTSISYNEQFF
TRBV5-4	-	-	TRBJ2-7	TGTGCCAGCAGCTTGCGGGGGACGGCCTACGAGCAGTACTTC	CASSLRGTAYEQYF
TRBV9	TRBD2	-	TRBJ2-1	TGTGCCAGCAGCGTAGCGGGAGGCTCGTACAATGAGCAGTTCTTC	CASSVAGGSYNEQFF
TRBV2	TRBD1	few	TRBJ1-2	TGTGCCAGCAGCGCGGACAGGCTGGAAGGCTACACCTTC	CASSADRLEGYTF
TRBV7-2	TRBD2	-	TRBJ2-1	TGTGCCAGCAGCCAAGGACTAGTTTACAATGAGCAGTTCTTC	CASSQGLVYNEQFF
TRBV18	-	-	TRBJ2-5	TGTGCCAGCTCACCAAGGAGAGAGACCCAGTACTTC	CASSPRRETQYF